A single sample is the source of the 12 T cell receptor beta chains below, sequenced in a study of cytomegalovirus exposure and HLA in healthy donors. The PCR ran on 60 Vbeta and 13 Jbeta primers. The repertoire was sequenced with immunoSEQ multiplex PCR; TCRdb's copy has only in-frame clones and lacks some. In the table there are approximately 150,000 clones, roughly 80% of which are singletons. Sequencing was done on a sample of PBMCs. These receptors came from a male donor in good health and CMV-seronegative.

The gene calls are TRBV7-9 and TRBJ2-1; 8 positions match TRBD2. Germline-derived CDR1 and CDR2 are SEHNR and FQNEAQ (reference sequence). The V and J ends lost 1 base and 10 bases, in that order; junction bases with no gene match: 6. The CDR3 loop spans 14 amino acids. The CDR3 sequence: CASSLGTAGEEQFF. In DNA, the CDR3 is TGTGCCAGCAGCTTAGGGACAGCGGGGGAGGAGCAGTTCTTC.

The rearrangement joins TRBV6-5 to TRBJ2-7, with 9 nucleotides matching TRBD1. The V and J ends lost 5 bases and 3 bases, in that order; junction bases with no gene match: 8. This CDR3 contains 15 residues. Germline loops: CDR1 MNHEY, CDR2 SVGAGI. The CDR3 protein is CASSQTGTGHYEQYF. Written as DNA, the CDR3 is TGTGCCAGCAGTCAGACCGGGACAGGGCACTACGAGCAGTACTTC.

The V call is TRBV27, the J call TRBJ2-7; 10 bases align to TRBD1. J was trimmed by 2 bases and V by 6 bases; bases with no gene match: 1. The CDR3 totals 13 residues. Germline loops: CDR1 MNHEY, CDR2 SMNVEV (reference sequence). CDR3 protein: CASRTGGPYEQYF. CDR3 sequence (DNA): TGTGCCAGCAGGACAGGGGGCCCCTACGAGCAGTACTTC.

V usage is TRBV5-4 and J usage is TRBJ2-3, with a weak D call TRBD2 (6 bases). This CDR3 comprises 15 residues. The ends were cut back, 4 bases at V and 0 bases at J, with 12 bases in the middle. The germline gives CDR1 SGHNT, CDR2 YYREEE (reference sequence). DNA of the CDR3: TGTGCCAGCAGCCCGCGGGATGGTAGCACAGATACGCAGTATTTT. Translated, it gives CASSPRDGSTDTQYF.

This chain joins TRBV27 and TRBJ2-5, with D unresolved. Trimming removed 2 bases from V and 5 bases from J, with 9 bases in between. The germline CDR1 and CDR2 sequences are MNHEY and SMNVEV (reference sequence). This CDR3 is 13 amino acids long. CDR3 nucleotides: TGTGCCAGCAGTTTAGGCCTTTGGGAGACCCAGTACTTC. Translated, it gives CASSLGLWETQYF.

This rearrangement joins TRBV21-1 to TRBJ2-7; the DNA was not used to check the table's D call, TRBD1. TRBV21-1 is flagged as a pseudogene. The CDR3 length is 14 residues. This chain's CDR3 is CASSRQGRNYEQYF. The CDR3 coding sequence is TGTGCCAGCAGCAGACAGGGACGGAACTACGAGCAGTACTTC.

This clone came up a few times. The CDR3: CASSFSGGLADTQYF. The CDR3, as DNA: TGTGCCAGCAGCTTCAGCGGGGGGCTCGCGGATACGCAGTATTTT. The rearrangement uses TRBV11-2 and TRBJ2-3; TRBD2 agrees at 9 bases. From germline, CDR1 is SGHAT and CDR2 FQNNGV. The trim removed 3 bases at V and 6 bases at J, leaving 7 bases unmatched. The length of the CDR3 is 15 residues.

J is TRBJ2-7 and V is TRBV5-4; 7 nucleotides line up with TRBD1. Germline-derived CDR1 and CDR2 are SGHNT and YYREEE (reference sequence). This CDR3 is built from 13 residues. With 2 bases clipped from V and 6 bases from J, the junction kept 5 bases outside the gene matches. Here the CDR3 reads CASSFPDRVEQYF. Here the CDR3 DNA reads TGTGCCAGCAGCTTCCCTGACAGGGTCGAGCAGTACTTC.

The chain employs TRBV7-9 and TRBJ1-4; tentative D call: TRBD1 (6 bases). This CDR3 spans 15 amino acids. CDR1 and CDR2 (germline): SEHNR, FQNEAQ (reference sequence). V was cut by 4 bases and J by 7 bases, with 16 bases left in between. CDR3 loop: CASSSDRSGPEKLFF. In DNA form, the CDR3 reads TGTGCCAGCAGCTCCGACAGGAGTGGGCCTGAAAAACTGTTTTTT.

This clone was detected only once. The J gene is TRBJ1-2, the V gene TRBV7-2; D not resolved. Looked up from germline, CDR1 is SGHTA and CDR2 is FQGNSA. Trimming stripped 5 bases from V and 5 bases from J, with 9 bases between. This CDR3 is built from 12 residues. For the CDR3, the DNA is TGTGCCAGCAGCACCAACGGTTATGGCTACACCTTC. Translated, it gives CASSTNGYGYTF.

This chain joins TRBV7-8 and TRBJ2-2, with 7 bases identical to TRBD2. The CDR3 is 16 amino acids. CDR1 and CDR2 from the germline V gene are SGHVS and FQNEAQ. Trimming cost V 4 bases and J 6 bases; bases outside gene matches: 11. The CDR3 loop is CASSWAGRGFAGELFF. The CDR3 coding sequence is TGTGCCAGCAGCTGGGCTGGGAGGGGTTTTGCCGGGGAGCTGTTTTTT.

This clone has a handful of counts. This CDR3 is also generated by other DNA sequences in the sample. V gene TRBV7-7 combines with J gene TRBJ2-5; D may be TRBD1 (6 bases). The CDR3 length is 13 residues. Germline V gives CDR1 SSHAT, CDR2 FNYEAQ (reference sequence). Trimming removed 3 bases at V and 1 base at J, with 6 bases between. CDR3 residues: CASSLDSQETQYF. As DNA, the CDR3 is TGTGCCAGCAGCTTGGACAGCCAAGAGACCCAGTACTTC.